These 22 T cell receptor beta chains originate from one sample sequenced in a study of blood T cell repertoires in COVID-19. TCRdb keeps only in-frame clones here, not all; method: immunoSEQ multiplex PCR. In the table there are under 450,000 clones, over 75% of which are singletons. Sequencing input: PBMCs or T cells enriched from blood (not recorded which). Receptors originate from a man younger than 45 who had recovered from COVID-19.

The DNA of the CDR3 is TGTGCCAGCAGTCATATTAAGGTTAGGCAGGGCGGCGAGCAGTACTTC. Encoded protein: CASSHIKVRQGGEQYF. This chain joins TRBV7-9 and TRBJ2-7; weak D call: TRBD1 (5 bases). This CDR3 has 16 residues. Germline CDR1 is SEHNR and CDR2 is FQNEAQ (reference sequence). With 6 bases removed from V and 6 bases from J, the gap between germline ends came to 24 bases. Variable domain in full (rest from reference TRBV7-9 and TRBJ2-7): DTGVSQNPRHKITKRGQNVTFRCDPISEHNRLYWYRQTLGQGPEFLTYFQNEAQLEKSRLLSDRFSAERPKGSFSTLEIQRTEQGDSAMYLCASSHIKVRQGGEQYFGPGTRLTVT.

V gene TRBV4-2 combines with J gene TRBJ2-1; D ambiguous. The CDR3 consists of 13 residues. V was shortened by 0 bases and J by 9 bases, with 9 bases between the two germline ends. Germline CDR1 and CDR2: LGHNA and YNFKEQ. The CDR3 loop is CASSQDGLGEQFF. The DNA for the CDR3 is TGTGCCAGCAGCCAAGATGGTCTCGGTGAGCAGTTCTTC.

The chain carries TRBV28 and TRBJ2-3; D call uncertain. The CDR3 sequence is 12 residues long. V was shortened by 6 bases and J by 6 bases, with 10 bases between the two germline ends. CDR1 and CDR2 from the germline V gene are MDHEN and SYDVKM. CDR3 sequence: CASSQIWDTQYF. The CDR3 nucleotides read TGTGCCAGCAGCCAGATTTGGGATACGCAGTATTTT.

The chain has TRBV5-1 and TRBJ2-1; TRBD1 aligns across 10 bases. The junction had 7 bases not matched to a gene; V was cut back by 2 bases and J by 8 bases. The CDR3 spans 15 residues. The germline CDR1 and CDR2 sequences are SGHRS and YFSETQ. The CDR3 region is CASSFRDRGRYEQFF. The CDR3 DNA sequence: TGCGCCAGCAGCTTCAGAGACAGGGGGCGCTATGAGCAGTTCTTC.

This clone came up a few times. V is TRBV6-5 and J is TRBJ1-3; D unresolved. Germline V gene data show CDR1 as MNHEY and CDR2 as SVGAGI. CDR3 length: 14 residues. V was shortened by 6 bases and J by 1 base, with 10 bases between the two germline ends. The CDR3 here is CASRLSESGNTIYF. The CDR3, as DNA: TGTGCCAGCAGACTGAGCGAATCTGGAAACACCATATATTTT.

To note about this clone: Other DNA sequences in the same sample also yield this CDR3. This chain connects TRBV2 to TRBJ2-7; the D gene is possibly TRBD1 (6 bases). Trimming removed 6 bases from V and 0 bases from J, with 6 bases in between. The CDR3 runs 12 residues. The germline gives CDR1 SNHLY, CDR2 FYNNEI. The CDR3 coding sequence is TGTGCCAGCAGGGACAGCTCCTACGAGCAGTACTTC. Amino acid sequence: CASRDSSYEQYF.

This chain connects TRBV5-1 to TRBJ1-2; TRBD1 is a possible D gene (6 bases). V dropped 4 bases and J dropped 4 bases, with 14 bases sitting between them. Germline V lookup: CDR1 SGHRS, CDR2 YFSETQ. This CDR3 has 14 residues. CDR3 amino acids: CASSDGGSFYGYTF. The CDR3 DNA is TGCGCCAGCAGCGATGGGGGCAGCTTCTATGGCTACACCTTC.

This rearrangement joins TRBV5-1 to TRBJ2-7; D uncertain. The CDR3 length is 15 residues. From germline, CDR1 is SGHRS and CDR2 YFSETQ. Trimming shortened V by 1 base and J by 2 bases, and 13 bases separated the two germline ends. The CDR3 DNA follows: TGCGCCAGCAGCTTGACAGTGACCTCGACCTACGAGCAGTACTTC. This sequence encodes CASSLTVTSTYEQYF.

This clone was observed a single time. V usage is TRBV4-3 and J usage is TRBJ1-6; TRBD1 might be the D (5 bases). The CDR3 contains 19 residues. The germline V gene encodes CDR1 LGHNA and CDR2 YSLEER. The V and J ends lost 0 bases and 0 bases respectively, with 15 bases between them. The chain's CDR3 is CASSQDWRGGSSYNSPLHF. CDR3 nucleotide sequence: TGCGCCAGCAGCCAAGATTGGCGGGGGGGGAGCTCCTATAATTCACCCCTCCACTTT.

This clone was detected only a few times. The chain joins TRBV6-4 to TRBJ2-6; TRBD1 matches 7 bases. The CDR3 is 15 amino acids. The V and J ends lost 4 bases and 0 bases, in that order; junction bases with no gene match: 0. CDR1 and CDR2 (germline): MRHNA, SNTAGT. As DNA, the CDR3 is TGTGCCAGCAGTGGGACAGGCTCTGGGGCCAACGTCCTGACTTTC. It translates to CASSGTGSGANVLTF.

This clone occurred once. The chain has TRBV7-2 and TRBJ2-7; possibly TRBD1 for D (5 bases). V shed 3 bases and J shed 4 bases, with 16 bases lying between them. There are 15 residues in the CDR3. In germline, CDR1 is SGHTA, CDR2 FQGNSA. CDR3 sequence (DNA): TGTGCCAGCAGCTTCCGGACATCGAACGTATACGAGCAGTACTTC. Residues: CASSFRTSNVYEQYF.

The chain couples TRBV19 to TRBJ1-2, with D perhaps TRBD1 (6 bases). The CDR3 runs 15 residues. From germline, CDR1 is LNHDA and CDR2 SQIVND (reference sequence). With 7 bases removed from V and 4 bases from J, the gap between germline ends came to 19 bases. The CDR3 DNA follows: TGTGCCAGTACCGACACAGGGCCCTTGCCCTATGGCTACACCTTC. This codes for CASTDTGPLPYGYTF.

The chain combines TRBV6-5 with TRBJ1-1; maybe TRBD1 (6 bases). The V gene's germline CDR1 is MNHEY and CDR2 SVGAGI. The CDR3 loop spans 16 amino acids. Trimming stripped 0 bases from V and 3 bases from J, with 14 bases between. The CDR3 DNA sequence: TGTGCCAGCAGTTACTCGACAGGTGAGGGAGACACTGAAGCTTTCTTT. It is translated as CASSYSTGEGDTEAFF.

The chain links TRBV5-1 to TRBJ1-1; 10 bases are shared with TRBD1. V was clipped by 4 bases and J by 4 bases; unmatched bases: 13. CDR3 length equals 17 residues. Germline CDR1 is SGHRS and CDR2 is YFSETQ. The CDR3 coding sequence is TGCGCCAGCAGCCTACGGGACAGGGGTAGTAGGGCCACTGAAGCTTTCTTT. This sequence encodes CASSLRDRGSRATEAFF.

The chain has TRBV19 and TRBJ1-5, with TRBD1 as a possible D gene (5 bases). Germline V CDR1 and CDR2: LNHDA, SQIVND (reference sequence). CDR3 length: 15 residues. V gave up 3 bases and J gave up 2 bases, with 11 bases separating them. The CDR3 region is CASSMQGAGNQPQHF. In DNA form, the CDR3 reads TGTGCCAGTAGTATGCAAGGGGCTGGCAATCAGCCCCAGCATTTT.

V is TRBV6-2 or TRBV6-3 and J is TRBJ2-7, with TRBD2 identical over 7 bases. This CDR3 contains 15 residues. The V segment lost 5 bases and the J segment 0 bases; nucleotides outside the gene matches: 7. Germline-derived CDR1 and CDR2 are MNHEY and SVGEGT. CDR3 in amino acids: CASSLGGTISYEQYF. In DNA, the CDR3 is TGTGCCAGCAGTCTTGGGGGGACTATCTCCTACGAGCAGTACTTC.

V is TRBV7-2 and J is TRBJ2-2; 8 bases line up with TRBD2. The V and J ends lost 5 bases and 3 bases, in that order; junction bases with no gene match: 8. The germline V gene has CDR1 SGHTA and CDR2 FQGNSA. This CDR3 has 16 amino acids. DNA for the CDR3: TGTGCCAGCAGCCCCATGGCAGCGGGGGACACCGGGGAGCTGTTTTTT. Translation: CASSPMAAGDTGELFF.

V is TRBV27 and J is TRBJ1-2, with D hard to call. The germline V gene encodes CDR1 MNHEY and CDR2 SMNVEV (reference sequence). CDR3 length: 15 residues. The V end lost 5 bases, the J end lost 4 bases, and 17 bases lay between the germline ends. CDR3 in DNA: TGTGCCAGCAGTCCATCGAGTACTGTAGCCTATGGCTACACCTTC. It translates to CASSPSSTVAYGYTF.

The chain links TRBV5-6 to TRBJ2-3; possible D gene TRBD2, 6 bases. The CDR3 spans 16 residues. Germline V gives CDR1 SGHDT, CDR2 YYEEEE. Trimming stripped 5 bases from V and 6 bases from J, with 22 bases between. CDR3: CASSRGGAGSFDTQYF. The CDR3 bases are TGTGCCAGCAGTCGGGGCGGGGCAGGGTCTTTCGATACGCAGTATTTT.

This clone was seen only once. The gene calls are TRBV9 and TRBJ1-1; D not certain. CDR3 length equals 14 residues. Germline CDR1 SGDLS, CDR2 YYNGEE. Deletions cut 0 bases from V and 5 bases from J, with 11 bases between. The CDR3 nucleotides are TGTGCCAGCAGCGTAGTGGAGGGAGGGACTGAAGCTTTCTTT. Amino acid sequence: CASSVVEGGTEAFF. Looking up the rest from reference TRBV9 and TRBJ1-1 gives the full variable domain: DSGVTQTPKHLITATGQRVTLRCSPRSGDLSVYWYQQSLDQGLQFLIQYYNGEERAKGNILERFSAQQFPDLHSELNLSSLELGDSALYFCASSVVEGGTEAFFGQGTRLTVV.

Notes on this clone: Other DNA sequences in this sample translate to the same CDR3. The CDR3 DNA reads TGTGCCAGCAGCCCCCGGGGCCAAGAGACCCAGTACTTC. Protein product: CASSPRGQETQYF. The chain employs TRBV5-6 and TRBJ2-5, with D possibly matching TRBD2 (5 bases). Per germline, CDR1 SGHDT and CDR2 YYEEEE. V was trimmed by 4 bases and J by 1 base, leaving 8 bases between them. CDR3 length: 13 residues.

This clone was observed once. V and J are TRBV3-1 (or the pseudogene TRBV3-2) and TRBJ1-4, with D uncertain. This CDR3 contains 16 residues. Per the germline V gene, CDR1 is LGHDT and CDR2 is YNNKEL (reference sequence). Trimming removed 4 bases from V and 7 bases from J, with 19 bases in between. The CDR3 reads CASSPQWAGESEKLFF. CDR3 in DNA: TGTGCCAGCAGCCCTCAGTGGGCAGGTGAAAGTGAAAAACTGTTTTTT.